This T cell receptor (beta chain) is from a study of T cells in Graves' hyperthyroidism and ophthalmopathy. The overall study: Blood from the periphery was taken at initial diagnosis, before any treatment.

The source material, RNA transcripts, was used to amplify TCR beta CDR3 regions. The study used the HTBI primer set for a first-round RT-PCR of the TCR CDR3. Each CDR3 protein is one row after TCRdb ran MiXCR on the multiplex PCR reads. The repertoire holds under 350,000 distinct CDR3 sequences, about 20% seen once, with under 55% in the top ten. This clonotype showed up just a few times. V dropped 4 bases and J dropped 5; count of bases not matched to a gene: 9. The germline V gene has CDR1 KGHSH and CDR2 LQKENI. The CDR3 totals 16 residues. The chain joins TRBV18 to TRBJ1-4; 8 positions agree with TRBD1. The sequence derives from a woman aged 45-60 years with Graves' hyperthyroidism. Sample: blood. The CDR3 is CASSLTDRVGNEKLFF. CDR3 nucleotide sequence: TGTGCCAGCTCACTTACGGACAGGGTGGGAAATGAAAAACTGTTTTTT.